These 3 T cell receptor beta chains share one sample of origin, sequenced in a study of blood T cell repertoires in COVID-19. The table came from immunoSEQ multiplex PCR; TCRdb's copy has only in-frame clones and leaves some out. The data show just over 75,000 clones, over 80% seen once. The specimen was peripheral blood. These receptors were collected from a man aged 55 to 70 with active or convalescent COVID-19.

V is TRBV7-2 and J is TRBJ2-1; 9 bases line up with TRBD2. The CDR3 has 16 amino acids. The germline gives CDR1 SGHTA, CDR2 FQGNSA. V was pared by 0 bases and J by 4 bases, with 4 bases of the junction left unmatched. The CDR3, as DNA: TGTGCCAGCAGCTTAGCAGCGGGGGGTGCTTACAATGAGCAGTTCTTC. Translating it yields CASSLAAGGAYNEQFF.

The chain links TRBV5-6 to TRBJ1-2; D call uncertain. Germline CDR1 and CDR2: SGHDT and YYEEEE. The CDR3 has 13 amino acids. Deletions cut 0 bases from V and 2 bases from J, with 5 bases between. The CDR3 region has the DNA TGTGCCAGCAGCTTGGGGCAGAACTATGGCTACACCTTC. Its protein is CASSLGQNYGYTF.

The chain's CDR3 is CASSSSGGKTFF. CDR3 DNA sequence: TGTGCCAGCAGTAGCTCGGGGGGCAAGACTTTCTTT. The rearrangement uses TRBV13 and TRBJ1-1; TRBD1 is a possible D gene (6 bases). The CDR3 is made up of 12 amino acids. Trimming removed 6 bases at V and 12 bases at J, with 17 bases between. Germline lookup yields CDR1 PRHDT and CDR2 FYEKMQ (reference sequence).